Listed below are T cell receptor beta chains from one sample, sequenced in a study of vaccination effects on CD4 cells after COVID-19. Only in-frame clones appear in the TCRdb table, and some are missing; sequencing was by immunoSEQ multiplex PCR. The table includes roughly 23,000 clones, more than 70% detected once. Their recognized antigens are unknown. The sample consisted of CD4+ T cells from PBMCs cultured with SARS-CoV-2 spike peptides, taken before COVID-19 vaccination. The receptor set was obtained from a human donor who had a prior SARS-CoV-2 infection. The CDR3 runs from the conserved cysteine through the conserved F or W. The D gene is left open where the match is weak. Size is omitted from some rows. Given values are once, few, many or a class for expanded clones.

DNA	CDR3	D	length	size	V	J
TGTGCCAGCAGCGTAGTGCCTAGCGGGGGTACAGATACGCAGTATTTT	CASSVVPSGGTDTQYF	TRBD2	16	-	TRBV9	TRBJ2-3
TGTGCCAGCAGTGAAGAGGGTAACTATGGCTACACCTTC	CASSEEGNYGYTF	-	13	few	TRBV2	TRBJ1-2
TGCGCCAGCAGCAGGACTAGCGGTCGACCCTACGAGCAGTACTTC	CASSRTSGRPYEQYF	TRBD2	15	-	TRBV4-3	TRBJ2-7
TGTGCCAGCAGGGCGGGAGGTCCAACTTCTACGCAGTATTTT	CASRAGGPTSTQYF	TRBD2	14	-	TRBV2	TRBJ2-3
TGTGCCAGCTCATCGTTTACGACATCTTCAACTAATGAAAAACTGTTTTTT	CASSSFTTSSTNEKLFF	-	17	-	TRBV18	TRBJ1-4
TGCGCCAGCAGCCAAGTTACGGCACCTAATGAAAAACTGTTTTTT	CASSQVTAPNEKLFF	-	15	-	TRBV4-3	TRBJ1-4
TGTGCCAGCAGTGAATCGTACATTCAGTACTTC	CASSESYIQYF	-	11	-	TRBV2	TRBJ2-4
TGTGCCAGTAGTAACACCGGGATCAGGACTGAAAAACTGTTTTTT	CASSNTGIRTEKLFF	-	15	few	TRBV19	TRBJ1-4
TGTGCCAGCAGCTTAGGGATAACAGATACGCAGTATTTT	CASSLGITDTQYF	-	13	-	TRBV11-2	TRBJ2-3
TGTGCCAGCAGTTTAGGGACGTTAAGACAGTACTTC	CASSLGTLRQYF	-	12	-	TRBV28	TRBJ2-5
TGCAGCGTTGAGTTGGGGGGGATAGAGACCCAGTACTTC	CSVELGGIETQYF	TRBD2	13	-	TRBV29-1	TRBJ2-5
TGTGCCAGCAGCTTCGAACTATTCGATACGCAGTATTTT	CASSFELFDTQYF	-	13	once	TRBV7-3	TRBJ2-3
TGTGCCAGCAGCCTTAGCTGGTCAGATACGCAGTATTTT	CASSLSWSDTQYF	-	13	-	TRBV12-3/TRBV12-4	TRBJ2-3
TGTGCCAGCAGTACCAAGAAACTCGGTGGCACAGATACGCAGTATTTT	CASSTKKLGGTDTQYF	-	16	-	TRBV27	TRBJ2-3
TGTGCCAGCAGTCTCGCAGGGGAGGTCAATCAGCCCCAGCATTTT	CASSLAGEVNQPQHF	-	15	large	TRBV6-2/TRBV6-3	TRBJ1-5
TGTGCCAGTAGTTGGTTAGGTCCTAGCTCCTACAATGAGCAGTTCTTC	CASSWLGPSSYNEQFF	-	16	-	TRBV19	TRBJ2-1
TGCGCCAGCAGCGTTACTAGCGGGAGTCACAATGAGCAGTTCTTC	CASSVTSGSHNEQFF	TRBD2	15	-	TRBV5-1	TRBJ2-1
TGTGCCAGTAGGCTCGACGTCACAGATACGCAGTATTTT	CASRLDVTDTQYF	-	13	-	TRBV19	TRBJ2-3
TGTGCCATCAGTCCTTCGAACCTAGCGGGTGCGAACAATGAGCAGTTCTTC	CAISPSNLAGANNEQFF	TRBD2	17	-	TRBV10-3	TRBJ2-1
TGTGCCAGCAGTAGGACAGGGGGCATGGCAGATACGCAGTATTTT	CASSRTGGMADTQYF	TRBD1	15	-	TRBV6-2/TRBV6-3	TRBJ2-3
TGTGCCAGCAGTGAAGGGCCTAGCGGGGGGTGGACCTACAATGAGCAGTTCTTC	CASSEGPSGGWTYNEQFF	TRBD2	18	-	TRBV6-1	TRBJ2-1
TGTGCCAGCAGTTCCCTACAGGGAGCCTACGAGGATTCACCCCTCCACTTT	CASSSLQGAYEDSPLHF	-	17	-	TRBV28	TRBJ1-6
TGTGCCAGCAGCTATTCGACGGGCTACGAGCAGTACTTC	CASSYSTGYEQYF	-	13	-	TRBV11-2	TRBJ2-7
TGCGCCAGCAGCCAACTCAGCGGGAGGGAAGTTTATGAGCAGTTCTTC	CASSQLSGREVYEQFF	TRBD2	16	-	TRBV4-3	TRBJ2-1
TGTGCCAGCAGCCAAGCCTCCCCCCGCATGAACACTGAAGCTTTCTTT	CASSQASPRMNTEAFF	-	16	-	TRBV4-2	TRBJ1-1
TGTGCCACCATTCGTACGGGCGGAGAGACCCAGTACTTC	CATIRTGGETQYF	-	13	-	TRBV7-9	TRBJ2-5
TGTGCCAGCAGCCAATTCGGCGGGTATGGCTACACCTTC	CASSQFGGYGYTF	-	13	-	TRBV6-4	TRBJ1-2
TGTGCCAGCTCACCTATAGACGGCTCCTACGAGCAGTACTTC	CASSPIDGSYEQYF	-	14	-	TRBV18	TRBJ2-7
TGTGCCAGCAGCCGACCGGGGGGGGACACCGGGGAGCTGTTTTTT	CASSRPGGDTGELFF	TRBD2	15	-	TRBV11-3	TRBJ2-2
TGTGCCAGCAGCGTAGCGGGAGTCACAGATACGCAGTATTTT	CASSVAGVTDTQYF	TRBD2	14	once	TRBV2	TRBJ2-3
TGTGCCAGCAGCGGGGCCCACGGGACTACTATCTACGAGCAGTACTTC	CASSGAHGTTIYEQYF	TRBD2	16	few	TRBV7-9	TRBJ2-7
TGTGCCAGCAGCGTCGTCAGTAACACTGAAGCTTTCTTT	CASSVVSNTEAFF	-	13	-	TRBV9	TRBJ1-1
TGTGCCAGCAGTTACCCGGCAAACTCTGGAAACACCATATATTTT	CASSYPANSGNTIYF	-	15	-	TRBV6-5	TRBJ1-3
TGTGCCAGCAGCGAACTAGGTCTTACTATGGGGGGCTACACCTTC	CASSELGLTMGGYTF	-	15	-	TRBV7-9	TRBJ1-2
TGTGCCAGCAGCTTGGTGGTGACAGGGGTTTCACCCCTCCACTTT	CASSLVVTGVSPLHF	TRBD1	15	once	TRBV5-5	TRBJ1-6
TGTGCCAGCAGCCAAGGGTGGGTCTACGAGCAGTACTTC	CASSQGWVYEQYF	-	13	few	TRBV3-1/TRBV3-2	TRBJ2-7
TGTGCCAGCAGCCTCCCCGGGGACAGGCTCCCTGAAGCTTTCTTT	CASSLPGDRLPEAFF	TRBD1	15	few	TRBV7-9	TRBJ1-1
TGTGCCAGCAGCTTGGGGATCTCTGGGGCCAACGTCCTGACTTTC	CASSLGISGANVLTF	-	15	-	TRBV5-6	TRBJ2-6
TGTGCCAGCAGCTTAAGTGGTGGCTATTCTACCGGGGAGCTGTTTTTT	CASSLSGGYSTGELFF	-	16	-	TRBV7-3	TRBJ2-2
TGTGCCAGCAGTTCATACAGGGGTGGCTACACCTTC	CASSSYRGGYTF	TRBD1	12	few	TRBV12-3/TRBV12-4	TRBJ1-2
TGTGCCAGCAGTGAACTCGGGCTAGCGGGAGCAGATACGCAGTATTTT	CASSELGLAGADTQYF	TRBD2	16	-	TRBV2	TRBJ2-3
TGCGCCAGCAGCTTGGGGACAGGCAGTAGCGAGCAGTACTTC	CASSLGTGSSEQYF	TRBD1	14	-	TRBV5-1	TRBJ2-7
TGTGCCATCAGAGCCACGTCGAGCGAAAATGGCTACACCTTC	CAIRATSSENGYTF	-	14	once	TRBV10-3	TRBJ1-2
TGTGCCAGCAGCCAGGACAGTCTCAAAAACATTCAGTACTTC	CASSQDSLKNIQYF	-	14	-	TRBV5-6	TRBJ2-4